This TCR beta chain stems from a study of T-cell reconstitution after alpha-beta-depleted transplantation in children. Molecular barcoding with unique molecular identifiers was used for the TCRbeta library. TCRdb passed the PCR reads through MiXCR, listing each CDR3 protein once. The sample lists just under 550,000 distinct CDR3 sequences, around 20% seen once, with around 3.3% in the top ten. This CDR3 has 15 residues. Germline loops: CDR1 SGHTA, CDR2 FQGNSA. V shed 1 base, J shed 3 bases, and the junction held 6 bases outside the gene matches. This clonotype has only a few counts. The chain employs TRBV7-2 and TRBJ2-7; TRBD1 matches 7 bases. This TCR derives from a human donor who donated a stem cell graft to a child with acute lymphoblastic leukemia. The sample was PBMCs from the stem cell graft donor, taken from the stem cell graft. The CDR3 protein is CASSLGEGGGYEQYF. For the CDR3, the DNA is TGTGCCAGCAGCTTAGGGGAAGGGGGCGGCTACGAGCAGTACTTC.